This T cell receptor (beta chain) is drawn from a study of human T cells and chemical hapten exposure. CDR1 and CDR2 from the germline V gene are KGHSH and LQKENI. V lost 4 bases, J lost 8 bases, and 14 bases lay in between. This CDR3 is 13 amino acids long. From the RACE reads, TCRdb called clonotypes with MiXCR, one entry per CDR3 protein. This sample has tens of thousands of distinct CDR3 sequences, with approximately 14% found just once. Time point reported: pre-sensitization, week 0. Treatment given: therapeutic diphenylcyclopropenone sensitization with weekly scalp DPC. The authors extracted total RNA from unfractionated whole blood.

The sample in question was whole blood, obtained in connection with sensitization to the hapten diphenylcyclopropenone (DPC). The clonotype was recovered from a woman between 50 and 59 years old with alopecia areata. Some clones in this sample may be carry-over from other donors' samples. V gene TRBV18 combines with J gene TRBJ1-2; D call uncertain. The CDR3 sequence is CASSLTPKEGYTF. CDR3 coding DNA: TGTGCCAGCTCACTGACACCTAAGGAGGGCTACACCTTC.